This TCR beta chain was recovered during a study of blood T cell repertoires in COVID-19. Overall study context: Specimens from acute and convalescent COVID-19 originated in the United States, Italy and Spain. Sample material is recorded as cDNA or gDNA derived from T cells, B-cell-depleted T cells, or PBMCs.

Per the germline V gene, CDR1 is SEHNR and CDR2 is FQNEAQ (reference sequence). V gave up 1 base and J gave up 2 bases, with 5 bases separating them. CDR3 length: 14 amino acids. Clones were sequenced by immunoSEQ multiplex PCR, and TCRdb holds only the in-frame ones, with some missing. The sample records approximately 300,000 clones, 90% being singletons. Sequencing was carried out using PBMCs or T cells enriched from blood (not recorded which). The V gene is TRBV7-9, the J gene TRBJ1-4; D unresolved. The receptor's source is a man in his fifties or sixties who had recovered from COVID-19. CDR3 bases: TGTGCCAGCAGCTTAGAACGGACTAATGAAAAACTGTTTTTT. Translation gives CASSLERTNEKLFF.